These 5 T cell receptor beta chains were all obtained from the same sample, sequenced in a study of response to subunit inactivated influenza vaccine. MiXCR, applied by TCRdb to the RT-PCR reads, yields one record per CDR3 protein. The table shows hundreds of thousands of distinct CDR3 sequences, with about 14% occurring only once. Sequenced here: PBMCs from blood, sampled approximately 15 days before vaccination. These receptors originate from a man between 45 and 60 years old who received an inactivated influenza vaccine.

This chain joins TRBV4-2 and TRBJ2-7; no firm D call. Trimming took 0 bases from V and 3 from J, leaving 12 bases between them. This CDR3 region has 15 residues. Germline-derived CDR1 and CDR2 are LGHNA and YNFKEQ. CDR3 loop: CASSQEESGNYEQYF. The CDR3 nucleotides read TGTGCCAGCAGCCAAGAGGAGTCAGGTAACTACGAGCAGTACTTC.

Only a few counts were recorded for this clonotype. The chain employs TRBV7-2 and TRBJ2-3; 10 bases are a match to TRBD2. With 6 bases clipped from V and 6 bases from J, the junction kept 9 bases outside the gene matches. The CDR3 is 15 amino acids. CDR1 and CDR2 from the germline V gene are SGHTA and FQGNSA. The CDR3 here is CASRESGGASDTQYF. The CDR3 DNA reads as TGTGCCAGCAGAGAAAGCGGGGGGGCCTCTGATACGCAGTATTTT.

The V gene is TRBV28, the J gene TRBJ1-5, with 8 bases matching TRBD1. The CDR3 is 16 residues long. V lost 5 bases and J lost 3; bases outside the gene matches: 9. Germline V lookup: CDR1 MDHEN, CDR2 SYDVKM. In DNA, the CDR3 is TGTGCCAGCAGTCTCTCGACAGGGGCCTTCAATCAGCCCCAGCATTTT. Translating gives CASSLSTGAFNQPQHF.

This clonotype showed up just a few times. V gene TRBV6-2 or TRBV6-3 combines with J gene TRBJ2-1; D could derive from TRBD1 or TRBD2 (5 bases each). In germline, CDR1 is MNHEY, CDR2 SVGEGT. This CDR3 has 12 residues. V gave up 10 bases and J gave up 6 bases, with 13 bases separating them. CDR3 sequence: CATWGRVNEQFF. The CDR3 DNA reads as TGTGCCACCTGGGGGAGAGTCAATGAGCAGTTCTTC.

The V gene is TRBV12-3 or TRBV12-4, the J gene TRBJ2-5; a possible D gene is TRBD1 (6 bases). Trimming cost V 6 bases and J 5 bases, with 16 bases left between them. The CDR3 contains 14 residues. CDR3 residues: CASSMTGYRETQYF. CDR3 nucleotides: TGTGCCAGCAGCATGACAGGATACCGCGAGACCCAGTACTTC.